The clone carrying this TCR beta chain was seen at least ten times. Its antigen is still unknown. Template material for amplifying TCR beta CDR3 regions consisted of RNA transcripts. Initially, a first-round RT-PCR of the TCR CDR3 employed the HTBI primer set. TCRdb called the multiplex PCR reads again in MiXCR, with one record for every CDR3 protein. Of over 300,000 distinct CDR3 sequences listed, roughly 14% are singletons. These data belong to a study of T cells in Graves' hyperthyroidism and ophthalmopathy. Study-wide points: In blood, most of the thyroid clonotypes expanded above 0.001 were also present.

Each 10 ml fresh peripheral blood draw supplied the PBMCs. Unmatched junction bases numbered 8, after V lost 5 bases and J lost 5 bases. Per the germline V gene, CDR1 is SGHAT and CDR2 is FQDESV (reference sequence). The CDR3 runs 15 residues. The sequencing input was blood. The clonotype comes from an older woman with Graves' hyperthyroidism. V and J are TRBV11-1 and TRBJ2-5, with TRBD1 matching over 10 bases. DNA for the CDR3: TGTGCCAGCAGCGGTACCGGGACAGGGGCGGAGACCCAGTACTTC. This encodes CASSGTGTGAETQYF.